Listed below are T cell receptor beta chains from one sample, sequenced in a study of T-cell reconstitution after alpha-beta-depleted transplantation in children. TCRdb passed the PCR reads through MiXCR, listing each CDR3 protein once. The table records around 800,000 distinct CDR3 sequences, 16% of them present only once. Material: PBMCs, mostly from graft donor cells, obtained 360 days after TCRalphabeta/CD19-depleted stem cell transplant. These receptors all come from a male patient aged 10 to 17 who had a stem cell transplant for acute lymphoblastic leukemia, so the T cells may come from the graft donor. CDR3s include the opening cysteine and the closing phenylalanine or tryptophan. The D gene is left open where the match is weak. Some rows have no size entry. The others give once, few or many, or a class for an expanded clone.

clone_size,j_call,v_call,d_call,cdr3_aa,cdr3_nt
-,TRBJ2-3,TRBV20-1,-,CSARDLAGGTQYF,TGCAGTGCTAGAGACCTAGCCGGGGGTACGCAGTATTTT
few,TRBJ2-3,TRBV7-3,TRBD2,CASSHGTSGSVTDTQYF,TGTGCCAGCAGCCACGGGACTAGCGGGAGTGTCACAGATACGCAGTATTTT
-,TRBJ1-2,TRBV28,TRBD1,CASSLGQGHPYTF,TGTGCCAGCAGCCTCGGACAGGGACACCCGTACACCTTC
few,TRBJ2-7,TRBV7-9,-,CASSKGLDYHEQYF,TGTGCCAGCAGCAAAGGCCTGGACTACCACGAGCAGTACTTC
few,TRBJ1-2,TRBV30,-,CAWSADRPRNYGYTF,TGTGCCTGGAGTGCTGACAGGCCCCGAAACTATGGCTACACCTTC
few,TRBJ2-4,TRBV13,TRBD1,CASSARDRNIQYF,TGTGCCAGCAGCGCCCGGGACAGAAACATTCAGTACTTC
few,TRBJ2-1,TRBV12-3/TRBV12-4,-,CASSLPSKYNEQFF,TGTGCCAGCAGTTTACCCTCCAAGTACAATGAGCAGTTCTTC
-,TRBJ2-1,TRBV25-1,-,CASSDSPPSLSYNEQFF,TGTGCCAGCAGTGATAGCCCTCCTTCCCTCTCCTACAATGAGCAGTTCTTC
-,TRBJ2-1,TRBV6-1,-,CASSAQIRSSYNEQFF,TGTGCCAGCAGTGCCCAAATAAGGAGCTCCTACAATGAGCAGTTCTTC
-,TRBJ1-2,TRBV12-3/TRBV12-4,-,CASRDSYGYTF,TGTGCCAGCAGGGACAGTTATGGCTACACCTTC
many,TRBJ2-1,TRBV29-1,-,CSVDVPLYNEQFF,TGCAGCGTTGACGTCCCCCTATACAATGAGCAGTTCTTC
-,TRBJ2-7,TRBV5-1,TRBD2,CASSLGLAGPSSYEQYF,TGCGCCAGCAGCTTGGGACTAGCGGGACCAAGCTCCTACGAGCAGTACTTC
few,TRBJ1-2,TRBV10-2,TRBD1,CASSAPQGATYGYTF,TGCGCCAGCAGTGCCCCTCAGGGGGCGACCTATGGCTACACCTTC
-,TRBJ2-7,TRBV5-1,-,CASHRRGARAYEQYF,TGCGCCAGCCACAGGAGGGGGGCCAGGGCCTACGAGCAGTACTTC
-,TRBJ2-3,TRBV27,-,CASSPSSVRTDTQYF,TGTGCCAGCAGTCCCAGTTCGGTACGCACAGATACGCAGTATTTT
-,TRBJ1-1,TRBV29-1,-,CSVEWAVSHTEAFF,TGCAGCGTTGAATGGGCGGTGAGTCACACTGAAGCTTTCTTT
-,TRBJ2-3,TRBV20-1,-,CSARDLNRGLTDTQYF,TGCAGTGCTAGAGATCTTAATCGGGGACTCACAGATACGCAGTATTTT
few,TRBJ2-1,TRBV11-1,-,CASSSHSPLQVRLYNEQFF,TGTGCCAGCAGCTCGCACAGTCCCTTACAGGTCCGACTATACAATGAGCAGTTCTTC
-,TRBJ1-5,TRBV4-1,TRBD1,CASSYIYRGNQPQHF,TGCGCCAGCAGCTATATATACAGGGGGAATCAGCCCCAGCATTTT
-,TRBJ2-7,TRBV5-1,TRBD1,CASRVRGNYEQYF,TGCGCCAGCAGGGTCAGGGGGAACTACGAGCAGTACTTC
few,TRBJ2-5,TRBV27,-,CASSRGRRETQYF,TGTGCCAGCAGTAGGGGACGGCGAGAGACCCAGTACTTC
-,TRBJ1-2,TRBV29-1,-,CSVFLTVSHGYTF,TGCAGCGTTTTCTTGACTGTTTCTCATGGCTACACCTTC
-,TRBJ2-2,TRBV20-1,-,CSARDNTNTGELFF,TGCAGTGCTAGAGACAATACGAACACCGGGGAGCTGTTTTTT
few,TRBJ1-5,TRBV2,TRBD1,CASQKDRGSNQPQHF,TGTGCCAGCCAGAAGGACAGGGGAAGCAATCAGCCCCAGCATTTT
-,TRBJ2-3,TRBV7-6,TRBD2,CASRPTSGMYTDTQYF,TGTGCCAGCAGGCCCACTAGCGGAATGTACACAGATACGCAGTATTTT
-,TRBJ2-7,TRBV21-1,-,CASSKLASPSDEQYF,TGTGCCAGCAGCAAACTAGCCTCCCCAAGCGACGAGCAGTACTTC
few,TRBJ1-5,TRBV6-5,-,CASSYSGPHQPQHF,TGTGCCAGCAGTTACTCGGGGCCCCATCAGCCCCAGCATTTT
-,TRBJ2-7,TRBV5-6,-,CASSSDPLRWVYEQYF,TGTGCCAGCAGCTCGGATCCCCTCCGGTGGGTCTACGAGCAGTACTTC
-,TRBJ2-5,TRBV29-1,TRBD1,CSVEVDRVSETQYF,TGCAGCGTTGAGGTGGACAGGGTATCGGAGACCCAGTACTTC
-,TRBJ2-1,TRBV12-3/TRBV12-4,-,CASSLAPAGRAFSYNEQFF,TGTGCCAGCAGTTTAGCGCCTGCGGGACGGGCGTTCTCCTACAATGAGCAGTTCTTC
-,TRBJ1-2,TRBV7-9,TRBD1,CASSLRQGVVGYAF,TGTGCCAGCAGCTTAAGACAGGGAGTGGTTGGCTACGCCTTC
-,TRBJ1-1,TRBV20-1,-,CSAKGRLNTEAFF,TGCAGTGCTAAAGGCCGGTTGAACACTGAAGCTTTCTTT
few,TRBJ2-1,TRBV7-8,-,CASEPGRIRDEQFF,TGTGCCTCGGAACCGGGGCGGATTAGGGATGAGCAGTTCTTC
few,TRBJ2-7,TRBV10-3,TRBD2,CAIHSGRGDEQYF,TGTGCCATCCATAGCGGGAGGGGTGACGAGCAGTACTTC
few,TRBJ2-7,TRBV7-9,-,CASSLDGHRYYEQYF,TGTGCCAGCAGCTTAGATGGCCACCGATACTACGAGCAGTACTTC
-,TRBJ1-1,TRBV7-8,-,CASSSQGPTEAFF,TGTGCCAGCAGTTCACAGGGCCCCACTGAAGCTTTCTTT
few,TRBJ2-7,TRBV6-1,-,CASRDVPGAYEQYF,TGTGCCAGCAGGGATGTCCCGGGGGCGTACGAGCAGTACTTC
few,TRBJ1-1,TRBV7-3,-,CASSLLVSGTGENTEAFF,TGTGCCAGCAGCTTACTCGTTTCGGGGACCGGCGAGAACACTGAAGCTTTCTTT
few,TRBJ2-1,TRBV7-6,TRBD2,CASSLGPSTSGRALSNEQFF,TGTGCCAGCAGCTTAGGCCCCTCTACTAGCGGGAGGGCCTTAAGCAATGAGCAGTTCTTC
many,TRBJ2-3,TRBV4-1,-,CASSPERTAYRDTQYF,TGCGCCAGCAGCCCCGAGCGGACGGCCTACAGAGATACGCAGTATTTT
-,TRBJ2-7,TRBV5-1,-,CASSHGPSYEQYF,TGCGCCAGCAGCCACGGGCCCTCCTACGAGCAGTACTTC
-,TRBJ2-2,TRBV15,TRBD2,CATSSGTGLAGGTNTGELFF,TGTGCCACCAGCAGTGGAACGGGACTAGCGGGAGGGACAAACACCGGGGAGCTGTTTTTT
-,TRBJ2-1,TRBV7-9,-,CASSLYQGYEQFF,TGTGCCAGCAGTCTATATCAAGGCTATGAGCAGTTCTTC
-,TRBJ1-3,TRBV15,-,CATSSRWCTIYF,TGTGCCACCAGCAGCCGGTGGTGCACCATATATTTT
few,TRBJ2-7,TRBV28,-,CASSLSLGTESSYEQYF,TGTGCCAGCAGCCTCTCATTGGGGACGGAGAGCTCCTACGAGCAGTACTTC
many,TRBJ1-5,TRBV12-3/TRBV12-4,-,CASSSPGRLNQPQHF,TGTGCCAGCAGTTCCCCCGGCAGACTCAATCAGCCCCAGCATTTT
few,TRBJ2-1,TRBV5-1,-,CASSLGHLLAYNEQFF,TGCGCCAGCAGCTTGGGGCACCTCCTAGCCTACAATGAGCAGTTCTTC
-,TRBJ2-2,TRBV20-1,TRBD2,CSARDLGLAGGPNTGELFF,TGCAGTGCTAGAGATCTGGGACTAGCGGGAGGGCCGAACACCGGGGAGCTGTTTTTT
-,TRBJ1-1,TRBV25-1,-,CASSELSGRIAEAFF,TGTGCCAGCAGTGAATTATCGGGGAGGATTGCTGAAGCTTTCTTT